This TCR beta chain was obtained from a study of cytomegalovirus exposure and HLA in healthy donors. Regarding donors, all were healthy bone marrow donors. In the PCR, 60 Vbeta and 13 Jbeta primers were used. Authors' methods: About 12 million of tens of millions of unique TCR beta chains were shared, per a later count. Using immunoSEQ multiplex PCR, the repertoire was profiled, and TCRdb retains in-frame clones only, with some absent. That table gives V, J and clone size, and the DNA gave D and trimming. The sample includes tens of thousands of clones, about 81% of them seen just once. This clonotype originated in a woman aged 40 to 50 in good health and CMV-seronegative. The sample taken for sequencing was PBMCs.

This chain's CDR3 is CASSSIGQGNIQYF. In DNA form, the CDR3 reads TGTGCCAGCAGCTCCATCGGACAGGGGAACATTCAGTACTTC. V usage is TRBV4-2 and J usage is TRBJ2-4, with 9 nucleotides matching TRBD1. Losses at the gene ends were 5 bases for V and 7 bases for J; bases not matched to a gene: 6. In germline, CDR1 is LGHNA, CDR2 YNFKEQ. The CDR3 length is 14 residues.